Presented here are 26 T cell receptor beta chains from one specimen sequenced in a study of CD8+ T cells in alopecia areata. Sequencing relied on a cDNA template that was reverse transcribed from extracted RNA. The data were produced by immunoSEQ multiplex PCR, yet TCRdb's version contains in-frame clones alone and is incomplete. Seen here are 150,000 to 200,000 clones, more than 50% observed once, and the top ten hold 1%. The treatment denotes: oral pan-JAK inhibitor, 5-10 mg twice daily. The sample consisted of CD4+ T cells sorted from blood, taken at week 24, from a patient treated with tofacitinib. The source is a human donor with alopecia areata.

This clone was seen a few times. The CDR3 coding sequence is TGTGCCAGCAGCCCTAGCCGGGGGGCCTACAATGAGCAGTTCTTC. It yields the protein CASSPSRGAYNEQFF. The chain carries TRBV5-4 and TRBJ2-1; TRBD2 matches at 7 bases. The CDR3 spans 15 residues. V gave up 4 bases and J gave up 2 bases; unmatched junction bases: 6. Looked up from germline, CDR1 is SGHNT and CDR2 is YYREEE (reference sequence).

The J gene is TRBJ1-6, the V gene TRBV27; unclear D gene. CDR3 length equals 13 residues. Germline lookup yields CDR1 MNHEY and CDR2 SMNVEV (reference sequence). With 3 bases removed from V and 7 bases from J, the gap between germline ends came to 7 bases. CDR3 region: CASSFMENSPLHF. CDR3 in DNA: TGTGCCAGCAGTTTCATGGAGAATTCACCCCTCCACTTT.

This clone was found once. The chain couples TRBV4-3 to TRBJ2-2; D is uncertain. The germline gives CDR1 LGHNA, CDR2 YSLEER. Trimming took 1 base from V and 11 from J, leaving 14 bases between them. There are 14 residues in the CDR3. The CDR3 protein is CASSQALPGGELFF. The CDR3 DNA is TGCGCCAGCAGCCAAGCACTTCCTGGCGGAGAGCTGTTTTTT.

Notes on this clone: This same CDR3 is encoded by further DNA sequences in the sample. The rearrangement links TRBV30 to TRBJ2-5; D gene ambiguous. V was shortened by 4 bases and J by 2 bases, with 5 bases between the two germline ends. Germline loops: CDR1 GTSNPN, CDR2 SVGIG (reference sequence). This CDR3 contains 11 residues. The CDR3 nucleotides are TGTGCCTGGACTAGTCAAGAGACCCAGTACTTC. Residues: CAWTSQETQYF.

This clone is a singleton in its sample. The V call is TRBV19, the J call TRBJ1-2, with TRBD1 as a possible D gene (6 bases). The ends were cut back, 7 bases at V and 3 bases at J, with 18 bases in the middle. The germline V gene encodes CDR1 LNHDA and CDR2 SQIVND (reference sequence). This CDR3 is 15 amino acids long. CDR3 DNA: TGTGCCAGTACCTCCCACGGGCAGGGGCACTATGGCTACACCTTC. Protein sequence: CASTSHGQGHYGYTF.

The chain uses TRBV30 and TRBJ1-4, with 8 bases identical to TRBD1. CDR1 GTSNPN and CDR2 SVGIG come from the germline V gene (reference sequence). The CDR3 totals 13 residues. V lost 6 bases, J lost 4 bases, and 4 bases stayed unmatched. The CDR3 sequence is CACGTGVNEKLFF. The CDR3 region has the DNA TGTGCCTGCGGGACAGGAGTTAATGAAAAACTGTTTTTT.

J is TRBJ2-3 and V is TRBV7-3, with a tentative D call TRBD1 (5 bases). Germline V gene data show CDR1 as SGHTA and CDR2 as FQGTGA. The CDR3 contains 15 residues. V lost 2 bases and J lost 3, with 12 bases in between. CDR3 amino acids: CASSLGQGNTDTQYF. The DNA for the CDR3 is TGTGCCAGCAGCTTAGGCCAGGGTAATACAGATACGCAGTATTTT.

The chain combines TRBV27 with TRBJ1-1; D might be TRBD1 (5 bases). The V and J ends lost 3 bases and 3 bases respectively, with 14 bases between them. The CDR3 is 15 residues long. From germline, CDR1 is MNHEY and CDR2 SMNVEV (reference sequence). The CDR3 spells CASSFQGAWDTEAFF. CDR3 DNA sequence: TGTGCCAGCAGTTTTCAAGGGGCTTGGGACACTGAAGCTTTCTTT.

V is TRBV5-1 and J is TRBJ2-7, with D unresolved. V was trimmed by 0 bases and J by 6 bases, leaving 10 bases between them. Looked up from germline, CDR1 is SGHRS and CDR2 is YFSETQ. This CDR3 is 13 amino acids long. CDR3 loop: CASSLGPPREQYF. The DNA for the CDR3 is TGCGCCAGCAGCTTGGGACCGCCCCGCGAGCAGTACTTC.

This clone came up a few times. CDR3 DNA: TGTGCCAGCAGTTACGGGGGGCGAAACAATCAGCCCCAGCATTTT. Translated: CASSYGGRNNQPQHF. The chain combines TRBV6-5 with TRBJ1-5; TRBD1 might be the D (6 bases). The V gene lost 2 bases and the J gene lost 3 bases, with 11 bases spanning the gap. This CDR3 is built from 15 residues. Germline-derived CDR1 and CDR2 are MNHEY and SVGAGI.

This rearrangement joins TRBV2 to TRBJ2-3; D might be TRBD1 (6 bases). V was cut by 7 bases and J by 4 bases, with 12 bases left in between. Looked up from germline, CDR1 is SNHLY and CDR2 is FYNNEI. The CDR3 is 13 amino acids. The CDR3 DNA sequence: TGTGCCAGCATGGAACAGGGAGCAGATACGCAGTATTTT. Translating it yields CASMEQGADTQYF.

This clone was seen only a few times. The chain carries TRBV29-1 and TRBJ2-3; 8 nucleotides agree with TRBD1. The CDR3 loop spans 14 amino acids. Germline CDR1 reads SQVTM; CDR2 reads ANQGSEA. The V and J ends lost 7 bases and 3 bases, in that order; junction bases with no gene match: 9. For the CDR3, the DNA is TGCAGCGCCGATGGACAGGGACGTACAGATACGCAGTATTTT. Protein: CSADGQGRTDTQYF.

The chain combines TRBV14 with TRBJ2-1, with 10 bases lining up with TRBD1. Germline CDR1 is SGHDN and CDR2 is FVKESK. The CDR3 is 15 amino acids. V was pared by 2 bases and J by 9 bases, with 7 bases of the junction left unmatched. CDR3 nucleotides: TGTGCCAGCAGCCAATTGGGACAGGGGTTTCCTGAGCAGTTCTTC. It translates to CASSQLGQGFPEQFF.

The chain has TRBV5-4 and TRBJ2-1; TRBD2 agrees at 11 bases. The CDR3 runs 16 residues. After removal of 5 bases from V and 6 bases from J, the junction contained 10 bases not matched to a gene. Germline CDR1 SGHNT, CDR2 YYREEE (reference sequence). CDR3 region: CASSHWGLAALNEQFF. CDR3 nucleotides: TGTGCCAGCAGTCATTGGGGACTAGCGGCCCTCAATGAGCAGTTCTTC.

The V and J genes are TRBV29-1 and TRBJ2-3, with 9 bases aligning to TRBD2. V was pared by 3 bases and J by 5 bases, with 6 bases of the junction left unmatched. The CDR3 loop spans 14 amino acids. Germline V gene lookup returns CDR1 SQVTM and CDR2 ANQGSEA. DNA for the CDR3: TGCAGCGTTGACCCGGGACTAGCAAGAGATACGCAGTATTTT. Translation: CSVDPGLARDTQYF.

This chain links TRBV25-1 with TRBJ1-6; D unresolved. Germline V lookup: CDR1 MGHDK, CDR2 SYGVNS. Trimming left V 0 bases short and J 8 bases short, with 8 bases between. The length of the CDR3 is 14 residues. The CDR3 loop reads CASSEYIADSPLHF. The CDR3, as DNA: TGTGCCAGCAGTGAATATATCGCGGATTCACCCCTCCACTTT. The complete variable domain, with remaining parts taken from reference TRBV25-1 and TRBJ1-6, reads EADIYQTPRYLVIGTGKKITLECSQTMGHDKMYWYQQDPGMELHLIHYSYGVNSTEKGDLSSESTVSRIRTEHFPLTLESARPSHTSQYLCASSEYIADSPLHFGNGTRLTVT.

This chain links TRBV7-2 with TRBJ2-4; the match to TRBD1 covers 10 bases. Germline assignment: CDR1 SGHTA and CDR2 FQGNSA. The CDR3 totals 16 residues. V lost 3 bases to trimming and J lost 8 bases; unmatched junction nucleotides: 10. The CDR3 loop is CASSFDPGQGMDIQYF. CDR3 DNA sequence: TGTGCCAGCAGCTTTGATCCGGGACAGGGGATGGACATTCAGTACTTC.

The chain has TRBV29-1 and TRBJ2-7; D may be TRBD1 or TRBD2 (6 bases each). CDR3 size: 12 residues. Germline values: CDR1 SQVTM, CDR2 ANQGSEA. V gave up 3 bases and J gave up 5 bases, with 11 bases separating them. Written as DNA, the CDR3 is TGCAGCGTTGACCAGGGGAGGCACGAGCAGTACTTC. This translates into CSVDQGRHEQYF.

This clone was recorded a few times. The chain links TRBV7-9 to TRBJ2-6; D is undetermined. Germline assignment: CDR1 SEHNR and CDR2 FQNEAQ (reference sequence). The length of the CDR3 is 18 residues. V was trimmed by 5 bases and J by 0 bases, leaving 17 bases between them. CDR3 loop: CASSPSARTVSGANVLTF. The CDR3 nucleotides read TGTGCCAGCAGCCCCAGCGCACGAACCGTCTCTGGGGCCAACGTCCTGACTTTC.

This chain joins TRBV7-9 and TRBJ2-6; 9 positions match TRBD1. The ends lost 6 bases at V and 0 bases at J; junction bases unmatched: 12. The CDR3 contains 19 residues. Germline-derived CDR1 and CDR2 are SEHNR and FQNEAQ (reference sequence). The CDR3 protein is CASSPLQGALHSGANVLTF. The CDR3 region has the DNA TGTGCCAGCAGTCCGTTACAGGGGGCCCTACACTCTGGGGCCAACGTCCTGACTTTC.

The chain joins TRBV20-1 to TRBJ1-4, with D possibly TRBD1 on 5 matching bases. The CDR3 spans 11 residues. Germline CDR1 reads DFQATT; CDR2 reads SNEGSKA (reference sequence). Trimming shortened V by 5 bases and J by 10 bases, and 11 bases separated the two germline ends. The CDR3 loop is CSAGAGGKLFF. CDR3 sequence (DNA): TGCAGTGCTGGGGCGGGGGGAAAACTGTTTTTT.

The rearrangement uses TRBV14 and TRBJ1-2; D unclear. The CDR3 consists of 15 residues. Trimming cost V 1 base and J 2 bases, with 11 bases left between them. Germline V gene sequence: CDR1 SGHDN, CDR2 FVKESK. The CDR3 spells CASSQGRGRNYGYTF. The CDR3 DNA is TGTGCCAGCAGCCAAGGGAGAGGGCGAAACTATGGCTACACCTTC.

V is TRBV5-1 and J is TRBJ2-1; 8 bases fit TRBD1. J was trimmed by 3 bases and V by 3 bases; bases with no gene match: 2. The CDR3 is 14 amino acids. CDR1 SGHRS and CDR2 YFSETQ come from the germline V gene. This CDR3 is CASSSGQGYNEQFF. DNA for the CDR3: TGCGCCAGCAGCTCTGGACAGGGCTACAATGAGCAGTTCTTC. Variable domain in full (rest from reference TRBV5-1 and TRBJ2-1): KAGVTQTPRYLIKTRGQQVTLSCSPISGHRSVSWYQQTPGQGLQFLFEYFSETQRNKGNFPGRFSGRQFSNSRSEMNVSTLELGDSALYLCASSSGQGYNEQFFGPGTRLTVL.

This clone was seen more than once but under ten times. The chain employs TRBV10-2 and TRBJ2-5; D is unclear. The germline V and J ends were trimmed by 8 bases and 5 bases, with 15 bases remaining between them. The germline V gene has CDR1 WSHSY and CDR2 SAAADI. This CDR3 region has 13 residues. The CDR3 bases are TGCGCCAGCCGACGTGAGCCTCTGGAGACCCAGTACTTC. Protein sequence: CASRREPLETQYF.

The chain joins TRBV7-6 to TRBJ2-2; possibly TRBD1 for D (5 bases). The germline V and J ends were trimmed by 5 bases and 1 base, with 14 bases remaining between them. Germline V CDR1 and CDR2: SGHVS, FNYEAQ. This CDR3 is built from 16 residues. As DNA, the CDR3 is TGTGCCAGCAGCCAGCGACAGCCCCTGAACACCGGGGAGCTGTTTTTT. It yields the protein CASSQRQPLNTGELFF. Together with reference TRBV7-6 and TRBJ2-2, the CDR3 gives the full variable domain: GAGVSQSPRYKVTKRGQDVALRCDPISGHVSLYWYRQALGQGPEFLTYFNYEAQQDKSGLPNDRFSAERPEGSISTLTIQRTEQRDSAMYRCASSQRQPLNTGELFFGEGSRLTVL.

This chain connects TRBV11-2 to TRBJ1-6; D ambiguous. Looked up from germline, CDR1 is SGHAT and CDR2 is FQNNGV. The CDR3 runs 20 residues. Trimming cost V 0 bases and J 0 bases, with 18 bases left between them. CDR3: CASSLDRFGRRSSYNSPLHF. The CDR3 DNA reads TGTGCCAGCAGCTTAGATCGGTTCGGTAGGAGGAGCTCCTATAATTCACCCCTCCACTTT.